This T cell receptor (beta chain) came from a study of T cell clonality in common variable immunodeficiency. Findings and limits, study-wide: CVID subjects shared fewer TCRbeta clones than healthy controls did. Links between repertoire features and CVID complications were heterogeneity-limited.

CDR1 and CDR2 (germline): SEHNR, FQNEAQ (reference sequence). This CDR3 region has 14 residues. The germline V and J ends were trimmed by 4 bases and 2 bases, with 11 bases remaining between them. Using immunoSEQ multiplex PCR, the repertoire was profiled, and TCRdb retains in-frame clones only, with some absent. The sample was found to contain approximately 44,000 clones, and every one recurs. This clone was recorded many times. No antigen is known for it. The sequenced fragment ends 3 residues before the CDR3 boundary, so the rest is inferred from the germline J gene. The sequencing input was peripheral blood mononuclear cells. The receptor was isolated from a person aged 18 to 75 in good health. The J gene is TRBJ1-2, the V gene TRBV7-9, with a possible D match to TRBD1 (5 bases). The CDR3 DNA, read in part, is TGTGCCAGCAGCTCGACAGCAACCAACTATGGC. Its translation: CASSSTATNYG. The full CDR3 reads CASSSTATNYGYTF.